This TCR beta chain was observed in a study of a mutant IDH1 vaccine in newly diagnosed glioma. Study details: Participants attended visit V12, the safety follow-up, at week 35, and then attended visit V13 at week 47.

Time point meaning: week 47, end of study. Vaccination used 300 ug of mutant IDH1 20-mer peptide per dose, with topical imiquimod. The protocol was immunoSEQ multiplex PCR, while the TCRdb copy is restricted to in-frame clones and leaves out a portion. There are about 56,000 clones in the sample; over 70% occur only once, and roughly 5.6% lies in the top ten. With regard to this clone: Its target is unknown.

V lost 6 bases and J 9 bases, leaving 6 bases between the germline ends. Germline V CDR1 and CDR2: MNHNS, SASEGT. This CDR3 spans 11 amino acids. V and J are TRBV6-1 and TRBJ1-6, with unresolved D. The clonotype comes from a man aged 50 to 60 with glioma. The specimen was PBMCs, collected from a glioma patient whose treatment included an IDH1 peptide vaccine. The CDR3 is CASREVSPLHF. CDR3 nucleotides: TGTGCCAGCAGAGAGGTTTCACCCCTCCACTTT.